This T cell receptor (beta chain) is drawn from a study of cytomegalovirus exposure and HLA in healthy donors. V was clipped by 5 bases and J by 10 bases; unmatched bases: 14. The CDR3 runs 15 residues. Germline V gene data show CDR1 as MDHEN and CDR2 as SYDVKM. PCR primers comprised 60 Vbeta and 13 Jbeta primers. The method was immunoSEQ multiplex PCR; TCRdb's version includes in-frame clones alone and lacks a portion of them. The sample has over 150,000 clones; around four fifths are singletons. Comments on this clone: Its target is not known.

Study-wide points: An assumption of roughly uniform sequencing depth across donors underlay the presence/absence analyses. In vitro confirmation showed three CMV-associated chains to be CMV antigen specific. In an earlier analysis, productive rearrangement rates for most beta V segments clustered near 87% or 30%.

The TCR originated in a woman aged 50 to 60 in good health and CMV-seronegative. The V call is TRBV28, the J call TRBJ2-5; 9 positions match TRBD1. The sequenced material came from PBMCs. The CDR3, as DNA: TGTGCCAGCAGTCCAGGGGACAGGGCCAGGGTTAGCCAGTACTTC. It codes for CASSPGDRARVSQYF. Using reference TRBV28 and TRBJ2-5 for the parts outside the CDR3, the full variable domain is DVKVTQSSRYLVKRTGEKVFLECVQDMDHENMFWYRQDPGLGLRLIYFSYDVKMKEKGDIPEGYSVSREKKERFSLILESASTNQTSMYLCASSPGDRARVSQYFGPGTRLLVL.